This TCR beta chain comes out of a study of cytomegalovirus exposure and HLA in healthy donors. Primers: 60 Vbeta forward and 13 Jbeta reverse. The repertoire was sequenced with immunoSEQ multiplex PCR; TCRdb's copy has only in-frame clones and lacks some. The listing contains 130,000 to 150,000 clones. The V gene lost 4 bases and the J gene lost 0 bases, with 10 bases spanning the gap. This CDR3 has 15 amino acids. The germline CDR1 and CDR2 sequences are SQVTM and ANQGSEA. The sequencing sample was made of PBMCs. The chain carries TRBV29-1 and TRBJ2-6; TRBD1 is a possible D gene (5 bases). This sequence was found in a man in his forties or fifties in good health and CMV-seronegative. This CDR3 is CSVVLRGSGANVLTF. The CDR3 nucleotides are TGCAGCGTTGTCTTAAGGGGCTCTGGGGCCAACGTCCTGACTTTC.